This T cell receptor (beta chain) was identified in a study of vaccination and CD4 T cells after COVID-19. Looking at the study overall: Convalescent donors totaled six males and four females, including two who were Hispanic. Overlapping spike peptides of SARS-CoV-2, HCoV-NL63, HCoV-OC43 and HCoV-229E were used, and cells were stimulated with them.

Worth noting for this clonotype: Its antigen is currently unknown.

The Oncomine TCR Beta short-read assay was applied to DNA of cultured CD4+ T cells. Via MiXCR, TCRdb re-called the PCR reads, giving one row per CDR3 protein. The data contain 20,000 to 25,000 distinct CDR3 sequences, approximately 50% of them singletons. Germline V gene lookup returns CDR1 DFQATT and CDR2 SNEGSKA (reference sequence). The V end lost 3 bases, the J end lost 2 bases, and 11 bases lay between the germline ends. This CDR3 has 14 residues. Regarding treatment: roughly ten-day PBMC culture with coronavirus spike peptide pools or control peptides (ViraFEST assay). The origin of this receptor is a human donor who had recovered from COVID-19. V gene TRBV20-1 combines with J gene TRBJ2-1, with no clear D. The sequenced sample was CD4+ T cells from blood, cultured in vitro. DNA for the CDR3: TGCAGTGCTAGGGACCCCTTTGCCTACAATGAGCAGTTCTTC. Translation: CSARDPFAYNEQFF.